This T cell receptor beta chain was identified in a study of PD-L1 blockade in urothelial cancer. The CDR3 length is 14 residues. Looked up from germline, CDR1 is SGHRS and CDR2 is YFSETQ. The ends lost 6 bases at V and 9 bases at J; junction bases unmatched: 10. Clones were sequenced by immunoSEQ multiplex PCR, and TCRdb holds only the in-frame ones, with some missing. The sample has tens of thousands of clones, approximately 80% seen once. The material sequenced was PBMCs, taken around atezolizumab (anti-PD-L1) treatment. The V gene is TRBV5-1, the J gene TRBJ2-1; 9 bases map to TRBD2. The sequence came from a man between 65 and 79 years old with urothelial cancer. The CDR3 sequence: CASNPAGGIGEQFF. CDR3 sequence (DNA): TGCGCCAGCAATCCAGCGGGGGGTATCGGTGAGCAGTTCTTC.